The clone carrying this TCR beta chain was counted many times. Its antigen is as yet unknown. From the 5' RACE reads, TCRdb called clonotypes with MiXCR, one entry per CDR3 protein. Here the sample spans around 140,000 distinct CDR3 sequences, more than 6% being singletons. This sample was taken from a study of T cells after yellow fever vaccination. The overall study: With SMART-Seq v4 Ultra Low Input, the fractions containing low cell numbers were prepared.

Study-level findings and limits: The study re-detected most primary-vaccination clones after the booster (nearly 97% CD4, approximately 87% CD8).

Sequences were derived from CD4+ T cells sorted from PBMCs, sampled 5 days after the yellow fever booster vaccination. This receptor was obtained from a young man who received the YFV17D yellow fever vaccine.

This chain's CDR3 is CASSLRLEIEQFF. Here the CDR3 DNA reads TGTGCCAGCAGTTTGCGGCTAGAAATTGAGCAGTTCTTC. This chain joins TRBV12-3 or TRBV12-4 and TRBJ2-1, with D unresolved. With 3 bases removed from V and 9 bases from J, the gap between germline ends came to 12 bases. The CDR3 loop spans 13 amino acids.